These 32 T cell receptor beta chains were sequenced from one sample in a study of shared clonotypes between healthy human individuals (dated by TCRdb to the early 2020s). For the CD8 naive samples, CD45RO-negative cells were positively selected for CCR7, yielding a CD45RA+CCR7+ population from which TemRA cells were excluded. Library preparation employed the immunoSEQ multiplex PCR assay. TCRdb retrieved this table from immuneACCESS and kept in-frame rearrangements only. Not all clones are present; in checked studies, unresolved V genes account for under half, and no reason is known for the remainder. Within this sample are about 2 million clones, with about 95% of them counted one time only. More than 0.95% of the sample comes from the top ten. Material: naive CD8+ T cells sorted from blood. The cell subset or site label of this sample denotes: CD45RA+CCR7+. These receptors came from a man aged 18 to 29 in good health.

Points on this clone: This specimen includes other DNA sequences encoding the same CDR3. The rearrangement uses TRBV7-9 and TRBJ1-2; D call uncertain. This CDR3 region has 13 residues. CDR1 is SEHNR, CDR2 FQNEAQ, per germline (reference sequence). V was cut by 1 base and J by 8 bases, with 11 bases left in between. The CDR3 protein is CASSLGRGDGYTF. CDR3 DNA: TGTGCCAGCAGCTTAGGGCGGGGTGACGGCTACACCTTC.

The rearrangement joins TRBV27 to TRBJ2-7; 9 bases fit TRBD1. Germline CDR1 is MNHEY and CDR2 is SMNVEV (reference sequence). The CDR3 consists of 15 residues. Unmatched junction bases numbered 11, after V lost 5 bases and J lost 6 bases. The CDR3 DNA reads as TGTGCCAGCAGTCTCACGGGACAGGGAACTGGCGAGCAGTACTTC. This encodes CASSLTGQGTGEQYF.

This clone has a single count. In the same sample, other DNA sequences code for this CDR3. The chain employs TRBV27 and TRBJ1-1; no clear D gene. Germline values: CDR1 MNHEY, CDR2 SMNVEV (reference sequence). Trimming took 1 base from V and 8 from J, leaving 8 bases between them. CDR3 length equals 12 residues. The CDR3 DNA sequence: TGTGCCAGCAGTTTATTGGGCAGGGAAGCTTTCTTT. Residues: CASSLLGREAFF.

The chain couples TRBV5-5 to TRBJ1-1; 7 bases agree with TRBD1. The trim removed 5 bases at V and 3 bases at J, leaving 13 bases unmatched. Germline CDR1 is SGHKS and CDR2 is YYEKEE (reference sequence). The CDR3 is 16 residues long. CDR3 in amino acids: CASSLLGTTGDTEAFF. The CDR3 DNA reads TGTGCCAGCAGTTTACTCGGAACCACAGGGGACACTGAAGCTTTCTTT. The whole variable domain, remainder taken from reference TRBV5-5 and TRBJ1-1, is DAGVTQSPTHLIKTRGQQVTLRCSPISGHKSVSWYQQVLGQGPQFIFQYYEKEERGRGNFPDRFSARQFPNYSSELNVNALLLGDSALYLCASSLLGTTGDTEAFFGQGTRLTVV.

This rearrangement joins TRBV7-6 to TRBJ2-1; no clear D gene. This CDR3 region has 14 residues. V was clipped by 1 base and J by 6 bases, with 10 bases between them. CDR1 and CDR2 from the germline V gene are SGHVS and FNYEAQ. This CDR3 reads CASSLGRQINEQFF. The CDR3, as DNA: TGTGCCAGCAGCTTAGGGCGCCAGATCAATGAGCAGTTCTTC.

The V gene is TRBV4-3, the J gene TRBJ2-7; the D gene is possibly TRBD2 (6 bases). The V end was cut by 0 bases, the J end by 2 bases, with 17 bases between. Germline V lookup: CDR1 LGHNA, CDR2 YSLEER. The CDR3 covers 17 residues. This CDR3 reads CASSQDAVAGSAYEQYF. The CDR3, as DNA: TGCGCCAGCAGCCAAGATGCGGTGGCGGGATCTGCCTACGAGCAGTACTTC.

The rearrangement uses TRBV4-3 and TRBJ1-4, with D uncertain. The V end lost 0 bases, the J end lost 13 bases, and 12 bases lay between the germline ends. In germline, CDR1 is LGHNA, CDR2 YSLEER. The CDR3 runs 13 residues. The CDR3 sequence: CASSQDTRIGLFF. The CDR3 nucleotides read TGCGCCAGCAGCCAAGATACCCGAATTGGACTGTTTTTT.

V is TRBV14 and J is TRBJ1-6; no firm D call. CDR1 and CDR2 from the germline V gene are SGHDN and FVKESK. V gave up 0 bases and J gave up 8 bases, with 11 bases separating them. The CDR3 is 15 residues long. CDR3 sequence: CASSQDGPVYSPLHF. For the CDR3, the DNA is TGTGCCAGCAGCCAAGATGGGCCAGTTTATTCACCCCTCCACTTT.

The DNA of the CDR3 is TGCGCCAGCAGCCACTTCGACAGGGCGGTCGACGAGCAGTACTTC. This encodes CASSHFDRAVDEQYF. This chain connects TRBV4-1 to TRBJ2-7; 7 bases line up with TRBD1. The junction had 10 bases not matched to a gene; V was cut back by 3 bases and J by 5 bases. The length of the CDR3 is 15 residues. Germline loops: CDR1 MGHRA, CDR2 YSYEKL.

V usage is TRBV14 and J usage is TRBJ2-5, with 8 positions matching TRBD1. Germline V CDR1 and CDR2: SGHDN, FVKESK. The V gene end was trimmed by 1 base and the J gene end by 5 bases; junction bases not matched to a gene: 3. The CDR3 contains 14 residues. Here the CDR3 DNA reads TGTGCCAGCAGCCAAGGGACAGGGCGGGAGACCCAGTACTTC. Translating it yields CASSQGTGRETQYF.

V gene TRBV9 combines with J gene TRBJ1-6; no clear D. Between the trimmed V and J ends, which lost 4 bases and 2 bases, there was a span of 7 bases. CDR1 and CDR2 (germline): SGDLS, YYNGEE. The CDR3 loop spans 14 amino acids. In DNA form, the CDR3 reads TGTGCCAGCAGCCTCGGAACCTATAATTCACCCCTCCACTTT. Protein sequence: CASSLGTYNSPLHF.

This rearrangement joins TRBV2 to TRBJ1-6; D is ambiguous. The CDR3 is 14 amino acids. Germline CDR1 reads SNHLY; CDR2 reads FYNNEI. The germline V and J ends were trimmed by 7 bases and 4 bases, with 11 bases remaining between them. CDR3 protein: CASTAGSYNSPLHF. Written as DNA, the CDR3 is TGTGCCAGCACCGCTGGAAGTTATAATTCACCCCTCCACTTT.

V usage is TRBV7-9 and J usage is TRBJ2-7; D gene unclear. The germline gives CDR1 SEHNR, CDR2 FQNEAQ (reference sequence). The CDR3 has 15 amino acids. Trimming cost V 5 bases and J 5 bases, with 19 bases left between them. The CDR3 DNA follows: TGTGCCAGCAGCACCTCGGATGCGGTAAGGGACGAGCAGTACTTC. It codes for CASSTSDAVRDEQYF.

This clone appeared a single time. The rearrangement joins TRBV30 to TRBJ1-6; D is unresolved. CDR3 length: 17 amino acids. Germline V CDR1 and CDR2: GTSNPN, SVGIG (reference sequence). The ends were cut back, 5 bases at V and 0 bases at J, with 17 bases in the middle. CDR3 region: CAWAEGLRSSYNSPLHF. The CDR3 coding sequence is TGTGCCTGGGCCGAAGGGCTCCGAAGCTCCTATAATTCACCCCTCCACTTT.

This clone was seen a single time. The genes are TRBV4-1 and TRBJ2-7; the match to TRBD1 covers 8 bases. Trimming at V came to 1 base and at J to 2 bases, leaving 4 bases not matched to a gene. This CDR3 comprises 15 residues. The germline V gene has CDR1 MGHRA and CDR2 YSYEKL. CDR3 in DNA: TGCGCCAGCAGCCAAGGATCGGACAGGGCCTACGAGCAGTACTTC. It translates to CASSQGSDRAYEQYF.

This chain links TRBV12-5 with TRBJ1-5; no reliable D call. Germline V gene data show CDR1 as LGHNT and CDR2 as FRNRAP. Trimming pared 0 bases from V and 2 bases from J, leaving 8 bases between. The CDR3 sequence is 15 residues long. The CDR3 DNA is TGTGCTAGTGGTTTGGTAGGGATGGGCAATCAGCCCCAGCATTTT. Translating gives CASGLVGMGNQPQHF.

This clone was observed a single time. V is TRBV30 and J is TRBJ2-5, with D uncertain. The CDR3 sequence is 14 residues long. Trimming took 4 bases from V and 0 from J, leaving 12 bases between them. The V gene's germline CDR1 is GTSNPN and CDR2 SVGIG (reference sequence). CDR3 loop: CAWTHERDQETQYF. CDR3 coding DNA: TGTGCCTGGACCCACGAAAGGGACCAAGAGACCCAGTACTTC.

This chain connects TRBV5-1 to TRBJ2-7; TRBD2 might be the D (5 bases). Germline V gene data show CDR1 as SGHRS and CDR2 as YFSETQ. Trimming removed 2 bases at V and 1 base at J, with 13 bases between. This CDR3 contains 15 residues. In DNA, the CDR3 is TGCGCCAGCAGCTTCGCCGGGGTCGGGTCCTACGAGCAGTACTTC. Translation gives CASSFAGVGSYEQYF.

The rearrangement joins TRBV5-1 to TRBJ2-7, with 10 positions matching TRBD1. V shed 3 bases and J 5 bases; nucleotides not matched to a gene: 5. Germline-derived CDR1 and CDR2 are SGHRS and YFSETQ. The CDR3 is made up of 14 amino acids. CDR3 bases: TGCGCCAGCAGCTCGGGACAGGGGATGGACGAGCAGTACTTC. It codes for CASSSGQGMDEQYF.

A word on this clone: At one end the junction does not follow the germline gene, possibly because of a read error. CDR3 sequence reads: CASREGRQGGNTGELFF. In DNA form, the CDR3 reads TGTGCCAGCAGGGAAGGGAGACAGGGTGGGAACACCGGGGAGCTGTTTTTT. The chain joins TRBV2 to TRBJ2-2; 7 nucleotides align to TRBD1. Germline V gives CDR1 SNHLY, CDR2 FYNNEI. The CDR3 loop spans 17 amino acids.

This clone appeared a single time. The CDR3 DNA reads TGTGCCAGCAGTGTCTTGTCAGGCGATTACGAGCAGTACTTC. It translates to CASSVLSGDYEQYF. J is TRBJ2-7 and V is TRBV2; D gene ambiguous. V lost 4 bases and J 4 bases, leaving 14 bases between the germline ends. This CDR3 has 14 amino acids. In germline, CDR1 is SNHLY, CDR2 FYNNEI. Based on the CDR3 plus reference TRBV2 and TRBJ2-7, the full variable domain is EPEVTQTPSHQVTQMGQEVILRCVPISNHLYFYWYRQILGQKVEFLVSFYNNEISEKSEIFDDQFSVERPDGSNFTLKIRSTKLEDSAMYFCASSVLSGDYEQYFGPGTRLTVT.

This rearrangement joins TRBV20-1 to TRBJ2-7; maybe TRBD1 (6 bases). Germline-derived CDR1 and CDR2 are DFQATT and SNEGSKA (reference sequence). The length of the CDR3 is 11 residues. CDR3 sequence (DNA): TGCATTTACAGGGAGTTGGACGAGCAGTACTTC. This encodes CIYRELDEQYF.

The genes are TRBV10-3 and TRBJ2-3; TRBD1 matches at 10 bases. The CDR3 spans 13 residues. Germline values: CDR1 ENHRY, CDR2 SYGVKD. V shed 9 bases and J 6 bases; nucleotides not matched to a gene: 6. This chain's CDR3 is CAITDRGSDTQYF. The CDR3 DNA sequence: TGTGCCATTACGGACAGGGGGTCCGATACGCAGTATTTT.

Here the CDR3 DNA reads TGTGCCATCAGTGATGCCGGGACTAGCGGGAGGGCCCTCAATGAGCAGTTCTTC. It codes for CAISDAGTSGRALNEQFF. The V call is TRBV10-3, the J call TRBJ2-1; TRBD2 aligns across 16 bases. Germline V lookup: CDR1 ENHRY, CDR2 SYGVKD. V was pared by 3 bases and J by 6 bases, with 8 bases of the junction left unmatched. CDR3 size: 18 residues.

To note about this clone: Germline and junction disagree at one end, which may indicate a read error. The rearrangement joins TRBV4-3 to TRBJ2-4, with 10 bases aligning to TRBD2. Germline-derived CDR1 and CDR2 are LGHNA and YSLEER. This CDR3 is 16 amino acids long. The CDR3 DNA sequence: TGCGCCAGCAGCCCACAACTAGCGGGACGGAAAAACGTTCAGTACTTC. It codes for CASSPQLAGRKNVQYF.

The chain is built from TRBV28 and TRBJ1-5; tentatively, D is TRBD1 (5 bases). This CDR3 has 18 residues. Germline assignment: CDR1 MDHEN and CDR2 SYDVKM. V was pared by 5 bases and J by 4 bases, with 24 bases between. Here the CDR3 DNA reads TGTGCCAGCAGTCCGGCCTGGGGCAGGGATGGGGGGAATCAGCCCCAGCATTTT. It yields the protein CASSPAWGRDGGNQPQHF.

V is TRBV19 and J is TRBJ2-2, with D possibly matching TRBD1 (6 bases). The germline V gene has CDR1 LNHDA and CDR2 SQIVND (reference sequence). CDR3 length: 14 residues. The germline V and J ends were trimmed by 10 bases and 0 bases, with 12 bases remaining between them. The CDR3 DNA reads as TGTGCCACCGAAGGACAGACGAACACCGGGGAGCTGTTTTTT. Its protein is CATEGQTNTGELFF.

The CDR3 reads CASSSTNGSPLHF. In nucleotides, the CDR3 is TGTGCCAGCAGTTCGACGAACGGGTCACCCCTCCACTTT. The V gene is TRBV27, the J gene TRBJ1-6; no definite D call. Trimming pared 4 bases from V and 10 bases from J, leaving 11 bases between. CDR3 length: 13 amino acids. Germline V gene lookup returns CDR1 MNHEY and CDR2 SMNVEV (reference sequence).

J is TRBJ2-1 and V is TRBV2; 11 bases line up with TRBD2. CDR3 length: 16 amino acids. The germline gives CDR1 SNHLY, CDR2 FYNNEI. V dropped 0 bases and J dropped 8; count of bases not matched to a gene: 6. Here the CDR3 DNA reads TGTGCCAGCAGTGAAGCGGTAGCGGGGGGGGAGGATGAGCAGTTCTTC. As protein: CASSEAVAGGEDEQFF.

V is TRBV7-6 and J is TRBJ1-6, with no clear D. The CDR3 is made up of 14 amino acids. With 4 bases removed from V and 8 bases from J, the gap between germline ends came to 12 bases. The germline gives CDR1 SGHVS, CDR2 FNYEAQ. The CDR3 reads CASSSEPLDSPLHF. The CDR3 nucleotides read TGTGCCAGCAGCTCTGAACCACTAGATTCACCCCTCCACTTT.

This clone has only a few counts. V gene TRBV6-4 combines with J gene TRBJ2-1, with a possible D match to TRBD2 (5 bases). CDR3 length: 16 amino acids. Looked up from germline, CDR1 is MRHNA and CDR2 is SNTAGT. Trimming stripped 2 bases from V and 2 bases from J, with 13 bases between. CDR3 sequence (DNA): TGTGCCAGCAGTGACAGGCTAGCCCAGACCTACAATGAGCAGTTCTTC. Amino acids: CASSDRLAQTYNEQFF.

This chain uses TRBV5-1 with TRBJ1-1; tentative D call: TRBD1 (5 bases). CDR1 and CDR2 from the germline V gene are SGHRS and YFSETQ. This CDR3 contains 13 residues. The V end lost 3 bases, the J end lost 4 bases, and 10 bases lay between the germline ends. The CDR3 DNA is TGCGCCAGCAGCTCCGCCGGGGGCACTGAAGCTTTCTTT. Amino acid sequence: CASSSAGGTEAFF.